These 13 T cell receptor beta chains came from one sample sequenced in a study of blood T cells in healthy people across ages. Alongside a J-beta primer mix, a sample-barcoded 5' primer served in a second PCR lasting about 7 to 11 cycles. One entry per CDR3 protein, called by TCRdb with MiXCR from the 5' RACE reads. The sample shows about 1,800,000 distinct CDR3 sequences, about 28% of them seen only once. Material: blood. Every receptor here comes from a woman in her thirties in good health.

The chain employs TRBV7-6 and TRBJ1-5; D is uncertain. In germline, CDR1 is SGHVS, CDR2 FNYEAQ. Trimming cost V 1 base and J 7 bases, with 14 bases left between them. This CDR3 region has 15 residues. CDR3 amino acids: CASSLERGPQQPQHF. As DNA, the CDR3 is TGTGCCAGCAGCTTAGAAAGAGGGCCCCAGCAGCCCCAGCATTTT.

The rearrangement uses TRBV30 and TRBJ2-3; 7 bases align to TRBD2. In germline, CDR1 is GTSNPN, CDR2 SVGIG (reference sequence). V dropped 3 bases and J dropped 5; count of bases not matched to a gene: 2. This CDR3 region has 12 residues. CDR3: CAWSAGVDTQYF. The CDR3 nucleotides are TGTGCCTGGAGCGCGGGGGTAGATACGCAGTATTTT.

The chain uses TRBV14 and TRBJ2-1; 10 nucleotides match TRBD2. This CDR3 comprises 16 residues. Trimming at V came to 5 bases and at J to 7 bases, leaving 11 bases not matched to a gene. The germline gives CDR1 SGHDN, CDR2 FVKESK. CDR3 amino acids: CASSGLADSQGNEQFF. The CDR3 nucleotides are TGTGCCAGCAGCGGACTAGCGGACTCCCAGGGTAATGAGCAGTTCTTC.

The CDR3 sequence is CASSLGGLEGTGELFF. The DNA for the CDR3 is TGTGCCAGCAGTTTGGGGGGACTAGAAGGGACCGGGGAGCTGTTTTTT. This sequence joins TRBV12-3 or TRBV12-4 and TRBJ2-2, with 8 bases identical to TRBD2. The CDR3 covers 16 residues. Unmatched junction bases numbered 8, after V lost 3 bases and J lost 5 bases.

The CDR3 sequence is CSASPGPGETQYF. For the CDR3, the DNA is TGCAGTGCCTCCCCGGGGCCGGGGGAGACCCAGTACTTC. The chain joins TRBV20-1 to TRBJ2-4; D may be TRBD1 or TRBD2 (5 bases each). The end of the DNA aligns better with TRBJ2-5, so the J call may be wrong. This CDR3 is 13 amino acids long. Germline-derived CDR1 and CDR2 are DFQATT and SNEGSKA (reference sequence).

The chain combines TRBV24-1 with TRBJ2-1; 8 bases fit TRBD2. V dropped 6 bases and J dropped 4; count of bases not matched to a gene: 7. The CDR3 is made up of 15 amino acids. Per germline, CDR1 KGHDR and CDR2 SFDVKD. CDR3 sequence reads: CATSLSGSPYNEQFF. As DNA, the CDR3 is TGTGCCACCAGTTTGAGCGGGAGCCCTTACAATGAGCAGTTCTTC.

The V gene is TRBV20-1, the J gene TRBJ1-2; 8 nucleotides align to TRBD1. CDR3 length: 11 amino acids. Germline V lookup: CDR1 DFQATT, CDR2 SNEGSKA (reference sequence). The CDR3 is CSRGRVDGYTF. The CDR3 nucleotides read TGCAGCAGGGGGCGAGTGGACGGCTACACCTTC.

Turning to this clonotype: A single base separates this from a much larger clone, so it may be a read error. The genes are TRBV29-1 and TRBJ2-4, with 9 positions matching TRBD1. The CDR3 runs 15 residues. Germline CDR1 and CDR2: SQVTM and ANQGSEA. The V gene end was trimmed by 6 bases and the J gene end by 13 bases; junction bases not matched to a gene: 19. DNA for the CDR3: TGCAGCGTCACTGGAGGACAGGGGAGCTCCAATGAGCAGTACTTC. Encoded protein: CSVTGGQGSSNEQYF. The entire variable domain, with the rest obtained from reference TRBV29-1 and TRBJ2-4, is as follows: SAVISQKPSRDICQRGTSLTIQCQVDSQVTMMFWYRQQPGQSLTLIATANQGSEATYESGFVIDKFPISRPNLTFSTLTVSNMSPEDSSIYLCSVTGGQGSSNEQYFGAGTRLSVL.

The chain is built from TRBV25-1 and TRBJ1-2; D call uncertain. There are 13 residues in the CDR3. V lost 3 bases, J lost 7 bases, and 12 bases lay in between. Germline V gene lookup returns CDR1 MGHDK and CDR2 SYGVNS. The CDR3 reads CASSDKTVIGYTF. The CDR3 DNA reads as TGTGCCAGCAGTGATAAGACTGTCATTGGCTACACCTTC.

This clonotype was counted once. The junction departs from germline at one end; a sequencing error may be responsible. The chain uses TRBV18 and TRBJ2-4, with 8 bases aligning to TRBD1. The CDR3 spans 15 residues. Germline V CDR1 and CDR2: KGHSH, LQKENI. The CDR3 reads CTSSSSGGPKNIQYF. DNA of the CDR3: TGTACCAGCTCATCTTCAGGGGGCCCCAAAAACATTCAGTACTTC.

At least ten counts were recorded for this clonotype. The J gene is TRBJ2-5, the V gene TRBV6-1; D is undetermined. The CDR3 is 13 amino acids. Trimming took off 2 bases at V and 3 bases at J, with 7 bases between the two ends. Germline V gives CDR1 MNHNS, CDR2 SASEGT. The chain's CDR3 is CASSETYKETQYF. Written as DNA, the CDR3 is TGTGCCAGCAGTGAAACCTACAAAGAGACCCAGTACTTC.

The V gene is TRBV20-1, the J gene TRBJ2-4; D might be TRBD2 (5 bases). The DNA matches TRBJ2-7 better at its end, which makes the J call doubtful. In germline, CDR1 is DFQATT, CDR2 SNEGSKA (reference sequence). The CDR3 contains 13 residues. Here the CDR3 DNA reads TGCAGTGCCTCGGGGAGTCAAGCTTCCGAGCAGTACTTC. This translates into CSASGSQASEQYF.

V usage is TRBV19 and J usage is TRBJ1-5; D is undetermined. Trimming removed 6 bases at V and 6 bases at J, with 18 bases between. Germline V gene lookup returns CDR1 LNHDA and CDR2 SQIVND (reference sequence). This CDR3 is built from 15 residues. The CDR3 reads CASRSHAGSGQPQHF. DNA for the CDR3: TGTGCCAGTAGATCCCACGCGGGGTCGGGTCAGCCCCAGCATTTT.